One sample yielded the 11 T cell receptor beta chains listed below, sequenced in a study of cytomegalovirus exposure and HLA in healthy donors. Sequenced by immunoSEQ multiplex PCR; TCRdb stores in-frame clones only, minus some. Of about 200,000 clones in the sample, around 80% were seen once. The sample taken for sequencing was PBMCs. These TCRs come from a woman in her 30s in good health and CMV-seronegative.

With respect to this clone: Other DNA sequences within the sample encode an identical CDR3. J is TRBJ1-5 and V is TRBV28; D perhaps matches TRBD1 (6 bases). Germline CDR1 and CDR2: MDHEN and SYDVKM. This CDR3 spans 14 amino acids. Trimming left V 5 bases short and J 0 bases short, with 8 bases between. The CDR3 region has the DNA TGTGCCAGCAGTCAAGGGGGTAGCAATCAGCCCCAGCATTTT. Translated: CASSQGGSNQPQHF.

The rearrangement links TRBV27 to TRBJ2-2; 12 nucleotides match TRBD2. V trimming: 6 bases; J trimming: 5 bases; junction bases outside the gene matches: 4. This CDR3 has 15 amino acids. Germline V CDR1 and CDR2: MNHEY, SMNVEV (reference sequence). The CDR3 nucleotides read TGTGCCAGCAGCATAGGGACTAGCGGGACCGGGGAGCTGTTTTTT. Amino acid sequence: CASSIGTSGTGELFF.

The V and J genes are TRBV6-5 and TRBJ1-5; tentatively, D is TRBD1 (5 bases). V lost 0 bases and J lost 7, with 13 bases in between. Per the germline V gene, CDR1 is MNHEY and CDR2 is SVGAGI. The CDR3 has 15 residues. CDR3 loop: CASSYSAGRGQPQHF. The CDR3 region has the DNA TGTGCCAGCAGTTACTCAGCAGGGCGGGGACAGCCCCAGCATTTT.

This chain uses TRBV5-1 with TRBJ1-6, with 8 bases fitting TRBD1. Germline CDR1 reads SGHRS; CDR2 reads YFSETQ. The CDR3 has 14 amino acids. With V trimmed by 1 base and J by 10 bases, 4 bases remained unmatched. The CDR3 sequence is CASSLPGGESPLHF. In DNA form, the CDR3 reads TGCGCCAGCAGCTTGCCAGGGGGCGAATCACCCCTCCACTTT.

This clone showed up just a few times. The chain employs TRBV19 and TRBJ1-2, with TRBD1 matching 8 bases. The CDR3 totals 15 residues. CDR1 and CDR2 (germline): LNHDA, SQIVND (reference sequence). Trimming took 4 bases from V and 2 from J; bases not matched to a gene: 6. The CDR3: CASSTPGQENYGYTF. The CDR3 DNA reads as TGTGCCAGTAGTACCCCGGGACAGGAGAACTATGGCTACACCTTC.

The chain joins TRBV2 to TRBJ1-4; 12 nucleotides line up with TRBD1. The CDR3 runs to 18 residues. V was pared by 6 bases and J by 7 bases, with 15 bases of the junction left unmatched. From germline, CDR1 is SNHLY and CDR2 FYNNEI. The CDR3, as DNA: TGTGCCAGCAGGCACCGGGACAGGGGGCGTTCGACGGGTGAAAAACTGTTTTTT. It codes for CASRHRDRGRSTGEKLFF.

The V and J genes are TRBV5-8 and TRBJ1-2; D gene ambiguous. Trimming shortened V by 2 bases and J by 3 bases, and 8 bases separated the two germline ends. Germline CDR1 and CDR2: SGHTS and YDEGEE. CDR3 size: 13 residues. The CDR3 DNA reads TGTGCCAGCAGCTTCAGGAGGGACTATGGCTACACCTTC. Its translation is CASSFRRDYGYTF.

V is TRBV15 and J is TRBJ1-2; 7 bases are a match to TRBD1. The CDR3 extends over 16 amino acids. V dropped 0 bases and J dropped 4; count of bases not matched to a gene: 8. Germline CDR1 LNHNV, CDR2 YYDKDF (reference sequence). The CDR3 DNA follows: TGTGCCACCAGCAGAGACCCAACAGGGGCCCGCTATGGCTACACCTTC. Protein product: CATSRDPTGARYGYTF.

This rearrangement joins TRBV5-1 to TRBJ1-3, with 9 bases aligning to TRBD1. After removal of 3 bases from V and 4 bases from J, the junction contained 5 bases not matched to a gene. CDR3 length equals 15 residues. Germline V gene sequence: CDR1 SGHRS, CDR2 YFSETQ. CDR3 sequence reads: CASSSTTGGGNTIYF. The DNA for the CDR3 is TGCGCCAGCAGCTCGACGACAGGGGGAGGAAACACCATATATTTT.

This sequence joins TRBV4-1 and TRBJ1-5, with 7 bases identical to TRBD1. V lost 2 bases, J lost 0 bases, and 4 bases stayed unmatched. The V gene's germline CDR1 is MGHRA and CDR2 YSYEKL. The CDR3 is 16 residues long. CDR3 nucleotides: TGCGCCAGCAGCCAACCCCGACAGGGTAGCAATCAGCCCCAGCATTTT. This codes for CASSQPRQGSNQPQHF.

The V call is TRBV9, the J call TRBJ2-7; perhaps TRBD2 as D (6 bases). Trimming took 0 bases from V and 5 from J, leaving 15 bases between them. The germline gives CDR1 SGDLS, CDR2 YYNGEE. The CDR3 is 15 residues long. The CDR3 sequence: CASSVDGSSADEQYF. CDR3 in DNA: TGTGCCAGCAGCGTAGACGGGAGTTCGGCCGACGAGCAGTACTTC.